Following are 18 T cell receptor beta chains from one sample sequenced in a study of cytomegalovirus exposure and HLA in healthy donors. Profiled with immunoSEQ multiplex PCR; TCRdb holds only in-frame clones, not every one. The table shows around 120,000 clones, with 88% occurring only once. Source material: PBMCs. The source of these receptors is a man aged 18 to 30 in good health and CMV-seronegative.

The genes are TRBV7-2 and TRBJ2-5, with 11 bases that match TRBD2. The J segment lost 5 bases and the V segment lost 2 bases, leaving 7 bases of the junction unmatched. Germline-derived CDR1 and CDR2 are SGHTA and FQGNSA. The CDR3 is 16 residues long. The CDR3 DNA reads as TGTGCCAGCAGCTTAACCCTAGCGGGAGGTGGTGAGACCCAGTACTTC. It encodes CASSLTLAGGGETQYF.

The chain is built from TRBV5-6 and TRBJ2-7, with TRBD1 as a possible D gene (6 bases). The CDR3 spans 17 residues. The V gene lost 1 base and the J gene lost 2 bases, with 19 bases spanning the gap. The germline V gene has CDR1 SGHDT and CDR2 YYEEEE. This CDR3 is CASSLSITGPPTYEQYF. The CDR3 region has the DNA TGTGCCAGCAGCTTGTCGATCACAGGGCCCCCAACCTACGAGCAGTACTTC.

The CDR3 sequence: CASRGTGWTGELFF. DNA for the CDR3: TGTGCCAGCAGGGGGACAGGGTGGACCGGGGAGCTGTTTTTT. This chain uses TRBV28 with TRBJ2-2; 9 nucleotides match TRBD1. V shed 6 bases and J 5 bases; nucleotides not matched to a gene: 4. CDR1 MDHEN and CDR2 SYDVKM come from the germline V gene. The CDR3 loop spans 14 amino acids.

The chain links TRBV5-8 to TRBJ2-1; 8 positions match TRBD1. Unmatched junction bases numbered 6, after V lost 4 bases and J lost 3 bases. Germline V gene lookup returns CDR1 SGHTS and CDR2 YDEGEE. The CDR3 contains 15 residues. The CDR3 DNA sequence: TGTGCCAGCAGCCTACAGGGGGTCCTCTACAATGAGCAGTTCTTC. The encoded protein is CASSLQGVLYNEQFF.

The gene calls are TRBV5-1 and TRBJ2-3; D uncertain. Trimming shortened V by 4 bases and J by 2 bases, and 5 bases separated the two germline ends. Germline loops: CDR1 SGHRS, CDR2 YFSETQ. The CDR3 extends over 12 amino acids. As DNA, the CDR3 is TGCGCCAGCAGCCCCTTCACAGATACGCAGTATTTT. It yields the protein CASSPFTDTQYF.

The rearrangement links TRBV6-5 to TRBJ2-7; TRBD2 is a possible D gene (6 bases). The CDR3 is 15 amino acids. The V end lost 6 bases, the J end lost 4 bases, and 19 bases lay between the germline ends. Germline loops: CDR1 MNHEY, CDR2 SVGAGI. The CDR3 DNA reads as TGTGCCAGCAGAGGAGGGCAGGGTAGAGGGTACGAGCAGTACTTC. Translating gives CASRGGQGRGYEQYF.

The chain joins TRBV21-1 to TRBJ1-4; TRBD1 is taken as the D call from the table, unchecked against the DNA. TRBV21-1 has pseudogene status. The CDR3 sequence is 14 residues long. CDR3 nucleotides: TGTGCCAGCAGCTGGGCAGGGAACCATGAAAAACTGTTTTTT. Its protein product is CASSWAGNHEKLFF.

This clone appeared a few times. The V and J genes are TRBV6-6 and TRBJ1-2, with TRBD1 matching over 9 bases. Germline CDR1 MNHNY, CDR2 SVGAGI (reference sequence). V dropped 1 base and J dropped 4; count of bases not matched to a gene: 4. CDR3 size: 15 residues. The CDR3 here is CASSYYGTGTYGYTF. CDR3 sequence (DNA): TGTGCCAGCAGTTACTATGGGACAGGGACCTATGGCTACACCTTC.

This rearrangement joins TRBV28 to TRBJ1-3; D gene uncertain. Trimming took 5 bases from V and 6 from J, leaving 5 bases between them. The V gene's germline CDR1 is MDHEN and CDR2 SYDVKM. The CDR3 totals 11 residues. The CDR3 DNA reads TGTGCCAGCAGTCAAGCAAACACCATATATTTT. The encoded protein is CASSQANTIYF.

The genes are TRBV2 and TRBJ2-7; TRBD1 agrees at 9 bases. The CDR3 sequence is 13 residues long. Looked up from germline, CDR1 is SNHLY and CDR2 is FYNNEI. Germline trimming cut 9 bases from V and 6 bases from J; bases unmatched to any gene: 9. Here the CDR3 DNA reads TGTGCCAGTTCCGGGACAGGGTTAGTCGAGCAGTACTTC. It specifies CASSGTGLVEQYF.

This chain connects TRBV11-3 to TRBJ2-7; 11 bases line up with TRBD2. The CDR3 runs to 16 residues. Germline CDR1 and CDR2: SGHNT and YENEEA. Trimming cost V 5 bases and J 4 bases; bases outside gene matches: 10. CDR3 residues: CASSETSGRIIYEQYF. The DNA of the CDR3 is TGTGCCAGCAGCGAAACTAGCGGGAGAATTATTTACGAGCAGTACTTC.

The CDR3 coding sequence is TGTGCCATCAGTGAGCCCGAACAGGGTGAGGACTATGGCTACACCTTC. This sequence encodes CAISEPEQGEDYGYTF. This chain links TRBV10-3 with TRBJ1-2; a weak D match, TRBD1 (6 bases). Trimming left V 2 bases short and J 3 bases short, with 16 bases between. Germline CDR1 reads ENHRY; CDR2 reads SYGVKD. The CDR3 consists of 16 residues.

This sequence joins TRBV2 and TRBJ2-7; the match to TRBD1 covers 7 bases. The trim removed 5 bases at V and 7 bases at J, leaving 11 bases unmatched. Germline V gene data show CDR1 as SNHLY and CDR2 as FYNNEI. This CDR3 has 14 residues. The CDR3 spells CASSPGQTFFEQYF. The CDR3 coding sequence is TGTGCCAGCAGTCCGGGACAGACCTTTTTTGAGCAGTACTTC.

V usage is TRBV4-2 and J usage is TRBJ1-3; D perhaps matches TRBD1 (5 bases). CDR1 and CDR2 from the germline V gene are LGHNA and YNFKEQ. The CDR3 spans 15 residues. Trimming pared 0 bases from V and 2 bases from J, leaving 8 bases between. CDR3 residues: CASSQDGTTGNTIYF. CDR3 coding DNA: TGTGCCAGCAGCCAAGACGGGACTACTGGAAACACCATATATTTT.

This chain uses TRBV30 with TRBJ1-2; 8 positions match TRBD1. In germline, CDR1 is GTSNPN, CDR2 SVGIG (reference sequence). J lost 6 bases, V lost 4 bases, and 7 bases had no gene match. The CDR3 is 13 residues long. Here the CDR3 DNA reads TGTGCCTGGAACGTTGGACAGGGCAATGGCTACACCTTC. Translating gives CAWNVGQGNGYTF.

V and J are TRBV14 and TRBJ2-1; perhaps TRBD1 as D (6 bases). Trimming removed 8 bases from V and 0 bases from J, with 17 bases in between. The CDR3 contains 16 residues. CDR1 and CDR2 (germline): SGHDN, FVKESK. This CDR3 is CASSATGRFSYNEQFF. The CDR3 DNA is TGTGCCAGCTCCGCTACAGGGAGATTCTCCTACAATGAGCAGTTCTTC.

This sequence joins TRBV11-3 and TRBJ2-5, with D possibly TRBD1 on 5 matching bases. This CDR3 has 13 residues. Trimming shortened V by 3 bases and J by 5 bases, and 10 bases separated the two germline ends. Germline loops: CDR1 SGHNT, CDR2 YENEEA. CDR3 protein: CASSFGALETQYF. The CDR3 DNA is TGTGCCAGCAGCTTTGGGGCCCTGGAGACCCAGTACTTC.

This chain connects TRBV27 to TRBJ2-2, with 8 bases matching TRBD2. J gave up 5 bases and V 6 bases, and 5 bases lay outside the gene matches. Germline lookup yields CDR1 MNHEY and CDR2 SMNVEV (reference sequence). The CDR3 spans 14 residues. CDR3 loop: CASRIAGRTGELFF. As DNA, the CDR3 is TGTGCCAGCAGAATAGCGGGACGGACCGGGGAGCTGTTTTTT.